The clone carrying this T cell receptor (beta chain) occurred a few times. TCRdb used MiXCR to reprocess the 5' RACE reads, holding one entry per CDR3 protein. The table lists 75,000 or so distinct CDR3 sequences, about an eighth of them singletons, with roughly 6% in the top ten. The CDR3 consists of 15 residues. Trimming pared 1 base from V and 3 bases from J, leaving 9 bases between. Looked up from germline, CDR1 is PRHDT and CDR2 is FYEKMQ (reference sequence). These data are taken from a study of early T cells in non-severe SARS-CoV-2 infection. Study at large: Unpaired chains resulted from sequencing bulk RNA of unsorted whole blood.

The rearrangement uses TRBV13 and TRBJ2-2; D is ambiguous. The sequences come from whole blood, collected at baseline. The TCR originated in an adult who was a healthcare worker with PCR-confirmed SARS-CoV-2 infection or an uninfected control (not recorded which). CDR3 nucleotides: TGTGCCAGCAGCTTAGAAACTCTCCACACCGGGGAGCTGTTTTTT. It encodes CASSLETLHTGELFF.